This T cell receptor beta chain was recorded in a study of shared clonotypes between healthy human individuals. Study-level information: Each donor's CD4 naive and CD4 memory cells filled three plates apiece, CD8 naive two, and CD8 memory one. The study, taken as a whole, reports: Sampling involved blood alone; tissue repertoires likely differ. Generation of non-shared clonotypes was less probable than generation of clonotypes shared by all four donors.

Donors included only healthy HIV-negative adults lacking recent acute infections or vaccinations. TCRdb's table, derived via immunoSEQ multiplex PCR, lists solely in-frame clones and lacks some. The profile covers about 2.5 million clones, with 92% appearing a single time and approximately 0.4% taken by the ten largest. Germline V lookup: CDR1 LNHDA, CDR2 SQIVND (reference sequence). The CDR3 spans 13 residues. Trimming cost V 0 bases and J 10 bases, with 12 bases left between them. This clone was seen only once. Its antigen is not known. Sequenced sample: naive CD4+ T cells from PBMCs. Described subset: CD45RA+ positively selected. The clonotype originates from a man younger than 35 in good health. Some clones in this sample may be carry-over from other donors' samples. V gene TRBV19 combines with J gene TRBJ2-5; the D gene could be TRBD1 or TRBD2 (5 bases each). CDR3: CASSIESRGVQYF. The CDR3 nucleotides are TGTGCCAGTAGTATAGAATCCAGAGGGGTCCAGTACTTC.